This T cell receptor beta chain is from a study of cytomegalovirus exposure and HLA in healthy donors. Findings of the study overall: Certain indistinguishable V segments, among them TRBV6-2 and TRBV6-3, were excluded.

A few counts support this clone. Antigen: not known. The V gene end was trimmed by 4 bases and the J gene end by 8 bases; junction bases not matched to a gene: 6. The germline CDR1 and CDR2 sequences are SGHRS and YFSETQ. The CDR3 loop spans 12 amino acids. The primer mix had 60 Vbeta and 13 Jbeta primers. Sequencing was performed with immunoSEQ multiplex PCR; in TCRdb, only in-frame clones are kept and a portion is missing. The sample has about 160,000 clones, around 79% seen once. The sequenced material came from PBMCs. The sequence derives from a woman between 40 and 55 years old in good health and CMV-seronegative. V usage is TRBV5-1 and J usage is TRBJ2-7; 7 bases fit TRBD1. CDR3 nucleotides: TGCGCCAGCAGCCTACAAGGGGGCCAGCAGTACTTC. Translation gives CASSLQGGQQYF.